This TCR beta chain came from a study of T cell responses to AZD1222 COVID-19 vaccine. With respect to this clone: Its target is not known.

Study-level points and caveats: No repertoire was sampled before or during the peak T cell response, only after it. Rises in breadth and depth of Spike-specific TCRs came after two AZD1222 doses. Spike-wide coverage was observed for vaccine-associated CD4 TCRs, with dominant responses at 160-218 and 743-854.

Some clones are missing from TCRdb's copy, which holds only in-frame ones; the method was immunoSEQ multiplex PCR. The sample contains roughly 80,000 clones, 80% to 95% of which appear only once. This clonotype was sampled from an adult in good health. Sequences were derived from peripheral blood, sampled on day 0 of MenACWY control vaccination.

The CDR3 sequence is CASSFARGNQPQHF. CDR3 DNA: TGTGCCAGCAGTTTCGCTCGGGGTAATCAGCCCCAGCATTTT. The J gene is TRBJ1-5, the V gene TRBV28; unclear D gene. V dropped 3 bases and J dropped 4 bases, with 10 bases sitting between them. The germline V gene has CDR1 MDHEN and CDR2 SYDVKM. The CDR3 has 14 residues.